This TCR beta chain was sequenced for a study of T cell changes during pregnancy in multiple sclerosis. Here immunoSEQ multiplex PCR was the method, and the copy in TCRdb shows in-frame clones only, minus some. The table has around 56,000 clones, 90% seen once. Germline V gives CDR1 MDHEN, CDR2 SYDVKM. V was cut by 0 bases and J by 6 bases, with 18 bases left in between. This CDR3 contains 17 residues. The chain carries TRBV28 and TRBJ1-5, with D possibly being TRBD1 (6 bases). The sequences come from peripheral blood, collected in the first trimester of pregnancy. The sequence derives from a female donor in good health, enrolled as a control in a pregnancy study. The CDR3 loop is CASSLWGLQGQGQPQHF. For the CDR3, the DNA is TGTGCCAGCAGTTTATGGGGCCTCCAGGGGCAGGGTCAGCCCCAGCATTTT.